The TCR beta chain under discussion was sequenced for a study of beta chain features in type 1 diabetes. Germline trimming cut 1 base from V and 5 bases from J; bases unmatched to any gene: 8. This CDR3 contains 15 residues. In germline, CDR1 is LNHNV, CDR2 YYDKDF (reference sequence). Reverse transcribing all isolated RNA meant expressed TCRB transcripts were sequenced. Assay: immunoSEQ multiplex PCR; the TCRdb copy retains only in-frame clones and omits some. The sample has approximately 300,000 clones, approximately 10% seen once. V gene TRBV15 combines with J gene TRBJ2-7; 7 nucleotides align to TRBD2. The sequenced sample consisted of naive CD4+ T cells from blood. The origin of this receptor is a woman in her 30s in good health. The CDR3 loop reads CATSRAGGRAHEQYF. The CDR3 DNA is TGTGCCACCAGCAGAGCAGGAGGGAGGGCCCACGAGCAGTACTTC.